The 16 T cell receptor beta chains listed next were all sequenced from one sample in a study of blood T cells in healthy people across ages. Through a sample-barcoded 5' primer and a J-beta primer mix, a second PCR was run for roughly 7 to 11 cycles. TCRdb reprocessed the 5' RACE reads via MiXCR and lists one record per CDR3 protein. The sample shows about 1.5 million distinct CDR3 sequences, 35% to 45% of them seen only once. The material sequenced was blood. These receptors all come from a woman between 18 and 29 years old in good health.

In its sample, this clonotype was seen a few times. The chain carries TRBV20-1 and TRBJ2-1; maybe TRBD2 (6 bases). Trimming cost V 5 bases and J 5 bases, with 19 bases left between them. Germline lookup yields CDR1 DFQATT and CDR2 SNEGSKA (reference sequence). The CDR3 is 15 residues long. CDR3 residues: CSAGPLARDDNEQFF. CDR3 nucleotide sequence: TGCAGTGCTGGCCCACTAGCCCGGGATGACAATGAGCAGTTCTTC.

V usage is TRBV20-1 and J usage is TRBJ2-7; 11 nucleotides line up with TRBD2. From germline, CDR1 is DFQATT and CDR2 SNEGSKA (reference sequence). This CDR3 contains 19 residues. The V gene end was trimmed by 2 bases and the J gene end by 7 bases; junction bases not matched to a gene: 22. In DNA form, the CDR3 reads TGCAGTGCTAGACTAAGGCAGGAGCTAGCGGGAGGCGGATGGAATGAGCAGTACTTC. Translating it yields CSARLRQELAGGGWNEQYF.

This chain uses TRBV5-6 with TRBJ2-1; either TRBD1 or TRBD2 may fit D (5 bases each). Trimming pared 4 bases from V and 5 bases from J, leaving 13 bases between. CDR1 and CDR2 (germline): SGHDT, YYEEEE. The CDR3 is made up of 14 amino acids. The CDR3 loop reads CASSVVQGHNEQFF. CDR3 coding DNA: TGTGCCAGCAGCGTGGTTCAGGGACACAATGAGCAGTTCTTC.

On this clonotype: One junction end does not reproduce the germline sequence, and a read error may be involved. This chain connects TRBV20-1 to TRBJ1-1; D not resolved. The CDR3 loop spans 18 amino acids. Germline V gene lookup returns CDR1 DFQATT and CDR2 SNEGSKA (reference sequence). The CDR3 nucleotides read TGCGGTGCTAGAGATCTCACAGATCTGGTTCAGGTCGGCACTGAAGCTTTCTTT. This gives the protein CGARDLTDLVQVGTEAFF.

The chain employs TRBV12-5 and TRBJ2-5; 9 nucleotides agree with TRBD2. The J call is uncertain, as TRBJ2-7 better fits the DNA end. CDR1 is LGHNT, CDR2 FRNRAP, per germline. The CDR3 runs to 15 residues. In DNA, the CDR3 is TGTGCTAGTGGTTTGGGACTAGCGGAGTCCTACGAGCAGTACTTC. It encodes CASGLGLAESYEQYF.

V usage is TRBV27 and J usage is TRBJ2-5, with 7 bases identical to TRBD1. The CDR3 has 15 residues. J lost 11 bases, V lost 5 bases, and 17 bases had no gene match. Germline assignment: CDR1 MNHEY and CDR2 SMNVEV (reference sequence). The CDR3 spells CASSDLTGFYNEQYF. In DNA form, the CDR3 reads TGTGCCAGCAGTGACCTGACAGGGTTCTACAATGAGCAGTACTTC.

This clonotype was counted between two and nine times. The chain has TRBV7-2 and TRBJ2-7; no reliable D call. The germline gives CDR1 SGHTA, CDR2 FQGNSA. Trimming pared 4 bases from V and 5 bases from J, leaving 9 bases between. This CDR3 region has 12 residues. CDR3 DNA: TGTGCCAGCAGCTACGCTGGGCACGAGCAGTACTTC. Its protein is CASSYAGHEQYF.

This clonotype was counted between two and nine times. The chain has TRBV11-2 and TRBJ2-5, with TRBD1 matching 8 bases. The V and J ends lost 5 bases and 1 base, in that order; junction bases with no gene match: 9. There are 16 residues in the CDR3. Germline V CDR1 and CDR2: SGHAT, FQNNGV. The CDR3 nucleotides are TGTGCCAGCAGCAGAACTACAGGGGGACTCCAAGAGACCCAGTACTTC. Its translation is CASSRTTGGLQETQYF.

This clonotype was seen more than once but under ten times. This chain uses TRBV12-3 or TRBV12-4 with TRBJ2-7, with 8 positions matching TRBD2. With 7 bases clipped from V and 3 bases from J, the junction kept 11 bases outside the gene matches. The CDR3 length is 15 residues. CDR3 protein: CASTLSGTRIYEQYF. The DNA for the CDR3 is TGTGCCAGCACACTTAGCGGGACCAGAATCTACGAGCAGTACTTC.

The table lists this clonotype with a few counts. In DNA form, the CDR3 reads TGTGCCAGCAGCGCCCGGTGGAGCGGGGGCTACACCTTC. This translates into CASSARWSGGYTF. The gene calls are TRBV9 and TRBJ1-2; D unclear. V was clipped by 3 bases and J by 8 bases, with 14 bases between them. Germline CDR1 SGDLS, CDR2 YYNGEE. This CDR3 region has 13 residues.

The V call is TRBV27, the J call TRBJ2-7; 11 positions match TRBD1. This CDR3 is built from 13 residues. Germline lookup yields CDR1 MNHEY and CDR2 SMNVEV (reference sequence). The CDR3 DNA reads as TGTGCTTGCGGACAGGGGGCCTTCTACGAGCAGTACTTC. This sequence encodes CACGQGAFYEQYF.

This clonotype occurred a few times. The V gene is TRBV2, the J gene TRBJ2-5; 7 bases map to TRBD2. CDR1 is SNHLY, CDR2 FYNNEI, per germline. V lost 3 bases to trimming and J lost 1 base; unmatched junction nucleotides: 8. This CDR3 region has 16 residues. The CDR3: CASSDSRRGTQETQYF. The CDR3 coding sequence is TGTGCCAGCAGTGATAGTAGGCGGGGGACCCAAGAGACCCAGTACTTC.

The chain combines TRBV6-2 or TRBV6-3 with TRBJ2-7; 8 bases align to TRBD2. Trimming took 6 bases from V and 4 from J; bases not matched to a gene: 11. Looked up from germline, CDR1 is MNHEY and CDR2 is SVGEGT. The CDR3 is 15 amino acids. CDR3 region: CASRPAAGAIYEQYF. The CDR3 DNA is TGTGCCAGCAGACCTGCAGCGGGAGCGATTTACGAGCAGTACTTC.

The rearrangement links TRBV7-9 to TRBJ2-6, with a weak D call TRBD2 (6 bases). V gave up 5 bases and J gave up 10 bases, with 15 bases separating them. The V gene's germline CDR1 is SEHNR and CDR2 FQNEAQ (reference sequence). The CDR3 runs to 14 residues. This CDR3 reads CASSPSRRGNVLTF. In nucleotides, the CDR3 is TGTGCCAGCAGCCCATCCCGGAGGGGTAACGTCCTGACTTTC.

In its sample, this clonotype was seen a few times. The CDR3 nucleotides are TGTGCCAGCAGCTACCTAGCGGGAGCTTCTTTAGATACGCAGTATTTT. The encoded protein is CASSYLAGASLDTQYF. The V call is TRBV9, the J call TRBJ2-3; 10 bases fit TRBD2. V trimming: 4 bases; J trimming: 5 bases; junction bases outside the gene matches: 10. The CDR3 runs to 16 residues. Per germline, CDR1 SGDLS and CDR2 YYNGEE.

The genes are TRBV27 and TRBJ2-7; D is possibly TRBD1 (6 bases). The CDR3 runs to 15 residues. Germline lookup yields CDR1 MNHEY and CDR2 SMNVEV (reference sequence). V lost 0 bases to trimming and J lost 7 bases, with 16 bases between them. The CDR3 loop is CASSLSRQANNEQYF. For the CDR3, the DNA is TGTGCCAGCAGTTTATCGAGACAGGCCAACAATGAGCAGTACTTC.